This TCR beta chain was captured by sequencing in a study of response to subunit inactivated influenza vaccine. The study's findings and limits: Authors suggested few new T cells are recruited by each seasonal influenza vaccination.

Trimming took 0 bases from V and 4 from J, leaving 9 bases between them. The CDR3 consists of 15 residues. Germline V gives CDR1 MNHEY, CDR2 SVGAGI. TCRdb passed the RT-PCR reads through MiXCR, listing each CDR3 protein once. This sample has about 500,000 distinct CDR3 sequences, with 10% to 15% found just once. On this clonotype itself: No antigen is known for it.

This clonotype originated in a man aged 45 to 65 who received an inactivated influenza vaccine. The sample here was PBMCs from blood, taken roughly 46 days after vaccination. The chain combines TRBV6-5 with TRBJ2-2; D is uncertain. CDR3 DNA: TGTGCCAGCAGTTACTCGAAGGGCGGCACCGGGGAGCTGTTTTTT. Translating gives CASSYSKGGTGELFF.